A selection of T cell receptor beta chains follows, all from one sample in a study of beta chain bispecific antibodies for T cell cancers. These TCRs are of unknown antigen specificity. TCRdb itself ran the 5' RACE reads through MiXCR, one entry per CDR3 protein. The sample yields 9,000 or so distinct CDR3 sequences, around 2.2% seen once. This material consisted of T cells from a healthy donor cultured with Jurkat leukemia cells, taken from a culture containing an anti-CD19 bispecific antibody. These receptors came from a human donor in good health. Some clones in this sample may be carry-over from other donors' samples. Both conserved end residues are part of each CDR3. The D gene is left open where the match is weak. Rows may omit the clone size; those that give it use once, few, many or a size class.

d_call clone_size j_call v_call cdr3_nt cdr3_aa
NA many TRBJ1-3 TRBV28 TGTGCCTCCGGAGGGGGGCAAAACACCATATATTTT CASGGGQNTIYF
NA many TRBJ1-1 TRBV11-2 TGTGCCAGCAGCACAGGCGGAGGACAAGGTTACACTGAAGCTTTCTTT CASSTGGGQGYTEAFF
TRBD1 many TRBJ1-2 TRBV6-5 TGTGCCAGCAACTCCCTTCGACAGGGAGCCTATGGCTACACCTTC CASNSLRQGAYGYTF
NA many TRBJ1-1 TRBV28 TGTGCCAGCAGTTTATTTGGGCAGGGTAGGGACACTGAAGCTTTCTTT CASSLFGQGRDTEAFF
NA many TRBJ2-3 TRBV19 TGTGCCAGTAGTTCCTGGACAGCAGATACGCAGTATTTT CASSSWTADTQYF
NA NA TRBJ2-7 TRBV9 TGTGCCAGCAGCGTAGCTGGGGGGCAAGCCTACGAGCAGTACTTC CASSVAGGQAYEQYF
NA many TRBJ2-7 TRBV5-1 TGCGCCAGCAGCGCCCCGGGCGGCGAGCAGTACTTC CASSAPGGEQYF
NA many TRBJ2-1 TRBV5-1 TGCGCCAGCAGCTTGACACTAGAGAGCTCCTACAATGAGCAGTTCTTC CASSLTLESSYNEQFF
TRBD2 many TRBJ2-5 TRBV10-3 TGTGCCATCAGTGAGTCAACTAGCGGGGGGCCGGGGGAGACCCAGTACTTC CAISESTSGGPGETQYF
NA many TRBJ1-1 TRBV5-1 TGCGCCAGCAGCTTGGGGCAGGGCAGGAACACTGAAGCTTTCTTT CASSLGQGRNTEAFF
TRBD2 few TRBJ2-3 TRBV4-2 TGTGCCAGCAGCCAAGATCTAGCGGCGGGGGTCACAGATACGCAGTATTTT CASSQDLAAGVTDTQYF
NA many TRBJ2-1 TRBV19 TGTGCCAGTAGTATTTCGGCAGGGCCCCCCAATGAGCAGTTCTTC CASSISAGPPNEQFF
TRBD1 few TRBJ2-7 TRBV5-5 TGTGCCAGCAGCTATGGACAGGGCGGGTACGAGCAGTACTTC CASSYGQGGYEQYF
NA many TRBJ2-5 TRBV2 TGTGCCAGCGAGGGAACGGGGACCCAGTACTTC CASEGTGTQYF
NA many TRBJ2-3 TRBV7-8 TGTGCCAGCAGCCGGAGCGAGTTCACAGATACGCAGTATTTT CASSRSEFTDTQYF
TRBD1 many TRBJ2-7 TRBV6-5 TGTGCCAGCAGTCCCGGACAGGGAGAGTACGAGCAGTACTTC CASSPGQGEYEQYF
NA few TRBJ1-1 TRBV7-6 TGTGCCAGCAGCTTAGAGGACACGCTCTACACTGAAGCTTTCTTT CASSLEDTLYTEAFF
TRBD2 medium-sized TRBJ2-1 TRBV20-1 TGCAGTGCTAGTGGCGGGGGGACTTACAATGAGCAGTTCTTC CSASGGGTYNEQFF
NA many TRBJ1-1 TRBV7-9 TGTGCCAGCAGCTCTATTAGGGACATGAACACTGAAGCTTTCTTT CASSSIRDMNTEAFF
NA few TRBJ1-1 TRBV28 TGTGCCAGCAGGGACAGACTGAACACTGAAGCTTTCTTT CASRDRLNTEAFF
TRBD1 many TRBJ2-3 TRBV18 TGTGCCAGCTCGTCCGGACAGGGAGGCACAGATACGCAGTATTTT CASSSGQGGTDTQYF
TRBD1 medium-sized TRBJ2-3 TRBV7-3 TGTGCCAGCAGCCGGACAGGGGATACGCAGTATTTT CASSRTGDTQYF
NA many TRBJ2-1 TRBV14 TGTGCCAGCAGCCAACTAGGGACTCTCACCGATGAGCAGTTCTTC CASSQLGTLTDEQFF
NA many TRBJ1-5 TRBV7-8 TGTGCCAGCAGCTTATCCAGGGTGGGCAATCAGCCCCAGCATTTT CASSLSRVGNQPQHF
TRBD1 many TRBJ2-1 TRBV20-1 TGCAGTGCTAGTCAGGGACAGGGGTTTCTTGCCCCTGAGCAGTTCTTC CSASQGQGFLAPEQFF
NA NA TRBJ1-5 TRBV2 TGTGCCAGTAGTTACAGGGCGAATCAGCCCCAGCATTTT CASSYRANQPQHF
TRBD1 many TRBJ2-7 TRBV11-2 TGTGCCAGCAGCTTTACAGGGGGATCCTACGAGCAGTACTTC CASSFTGGSYEQYF
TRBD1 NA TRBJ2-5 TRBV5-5 TGTGCCAGCAGCTACGGACAGGGACGACGAGAGACCCAGTACTTC CASSYGQGRRETQYF
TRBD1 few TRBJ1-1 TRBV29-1 TGCAGCGTTGTAGGGACAGTAGGGGAAGCTTTCTTT CSVVGTVGEAFF
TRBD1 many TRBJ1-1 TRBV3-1 TGTGCCAGCAGCCATATCGGGACAGGGGCCACTGAAGCTTTCTTT CASSHIGTGATEAFF
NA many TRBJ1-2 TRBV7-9 TGTGCCAGCAGCTATTCGACGCAGGGTGATCATGGCTACACCTTC CASSYSTQGDHGYTF
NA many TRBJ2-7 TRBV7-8 TGTGCCAGCAGCTTAGGAGACCCCGGGGAGCAGTACTTC CASSLGDPGEQYF
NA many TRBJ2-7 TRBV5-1 TGCGCCAGCAGCTTGGGACACGACCTCCGGGAGCAGTACTTC CASSLGHDLREQYF
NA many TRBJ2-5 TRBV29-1 TGCAGCGTTGAAGATCGGGGCGGTATCCAAGAGACCCAGTACTTC CSVEDRGGIQETQYF
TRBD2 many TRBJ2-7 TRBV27 TGTGCCAGCAGTCCGGCTAGCGGCTACGAGCAGTACTTC CASSPASGYEQYF
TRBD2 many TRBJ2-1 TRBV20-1 TGCAGTGCTAGAGATGCGACTAGCGGGGGGGCCCTAGGTGAGCAGTTCTTC CSARDATSGGALGEQFF
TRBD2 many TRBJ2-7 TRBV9 TGTGCCAGCAGCGCTAGCACTAGCGGGGGGGGGCAGTACTTC CASSASTSGGGQYF
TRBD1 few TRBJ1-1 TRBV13 TGTGCCAGCAGCTTAGGCAGGGGGGCTGAAGCTTTCTTT CASSLGRGAEAFF
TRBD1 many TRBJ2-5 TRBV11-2 TGTGCCAGCAGCCTGGGACAGAACCAAGAGACCCAGTACTTC CASSLGQNQETQYF
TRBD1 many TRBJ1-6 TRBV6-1 TGTGCCATACGAGAGGGGACAGGGAATTCACCCCTCCACTTT CAIREGTGNSPLHF
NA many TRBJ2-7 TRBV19 TGTGCCAGTAGCCCCTTTGGCAACGAGCAGTACTTC CASSPFGNEQYF
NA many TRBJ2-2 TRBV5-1 TGCGCCAGCAGCTCGGGACTCCCCGGCGGGGAGCTGTTTTTT CASSSGLPGGELFF
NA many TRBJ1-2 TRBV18 TGTGCCAGCTCACCCCCCTCAGTGGATCCTGGCTACACCTTC CASSPPSVDPGYTF
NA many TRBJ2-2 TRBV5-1 TGCGCCAGCAGCTTTCGCGGGGAGAACACCGGGGAGCTGTTTTTT CASSFRGENTGELFF
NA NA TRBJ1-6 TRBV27 TGTGCCAGCAGTTATTTCTCCGGGGTGTTTCCCCTCCACTTT CASSYFSGVFPLHF
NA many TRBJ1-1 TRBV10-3 TGTGCCATCAGTGAAGCGCTGGTGGGTGGCACTGAAGCTTTCTTT CAISEALVGGTEAFF
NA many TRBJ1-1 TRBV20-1 TGCAGTGCCGGGGGGGAAGCTTTCTTT CSAGGEAFF
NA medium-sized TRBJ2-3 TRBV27 TGTGCCAGCAGTTTTGCAGATACGCAGTATTTT CASSFADTQYF
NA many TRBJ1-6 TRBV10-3 TGTGCCACGAGTCCCAGGAGCTCCTATAATTCACCCCTCCACTTT CATSPRSSYNSPLHF
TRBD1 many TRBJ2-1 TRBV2 TGTGCCACCTTAGACCCCGGGACAGGCCTGAATGAGCAGTTCTTC CATLDPGTGLNEQFF
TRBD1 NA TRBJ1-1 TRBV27 TGTGCCAGCAGTTTGAACAGGGGCCTTGAAGCTTTCTTT CASSLNRGLEAFF